This is a list of T cell receptor beta chains from one sample in a study of a mutant IDH1 vaccine in newly diagnosed glioma. Clones were read by immunoSEQ multiplex PCR, and TCRdb kept only the in-frame ones, dropping some. Here the sample spans approximately 11,000 clones, approximately 88% being singletons. The antigens for these receptors are not known. The sequencing used PBMCs, collected from a glioma patient whose treatment included an IDH1 peptide vaccine. Receptors were obtained from a woman aged 40 to 55 with glioma. Some clones in this sample may be carry-over from other donors' samples. CDR3s include the opening cysteine and the closing phenylalanine or tryptophan. Fields, in order: CDR3 DNA, CDR3 protein, V gene, J gene, clone size, D gene. A D gene is named only where the DNA matches it firmly. A clone size is listed for some rows: how often the clone was seen (once, few, many), or a class if it is expanded.

TGTGCCTGGAGTGAGGGGGATCAGCCCCAGCATTTT,CAWSEGDQPQHF,TRBV30,TRBJ1-5,NA,NA
TGTGCCAGCAGCTCCATCCTGGGACTAGCGGGGGGATTGAACACCGGGGAGCTGTTTTTT,CASSSILGLAGGLNTGELFF,TRBV7-8,TRBJ2-2,NA,TRBD2
TGTGCTAGCTCCGGGACAGGCGTCACCGGGGAGCTGTTTTTT,CASSGTGVTGELFF,TRBV7-7,TRBJ2-2,NA,TRBD1
TGTGCCAGCAGCTTAAGCGATTCTAACTATGGCTACACCTTC,CASSLSDSNYGYTF,TRBV7-6,TRBJ1-2,once,NA
TGTGCCAGTCAAACGGGACAGGGTTCCCCCTACGAGCAGTACTTC,CASQTGQGSPYEQYF,TRBV19,TRBJ2-7,NA,TRBD1
TGTGCCAGCAGCTCCCCACACAGGGAACTCGCGAACACCGGGGAGCTGTTTTTT,CASSSPHRELANTGELFF,TRBV7-9,TRBJ2-2,NA,NA
TGTGCCAGCAGTGAAAGGACAGGACTAAACAGAATGAACACTGAAGCTTTCTTT,CASSERTGLNRMNTEAFF,TRBV25-1,TRBJ1-1,NA,TRBD1
TGTGCCAGCAGTAAACACAGGTCGCCTGGGGCCAACGTCCTGACTTTC,CASSKHRSPGANVLTF,TRBV27,TRBJ2-6,NA,NA
TGTGCCAGCAAGGTGGGGATTTCCAGAGAGACCCAGTACTTC,CASKVGISRETQYF,TRBV6-5,TRBJ2-5,NA,NA
TGTGCCAGCAGTCCTGTGAAGGCTTGGACTGAAGCTTTCTTT,CASSPVKAWTEAFF,TRBV7-9,TRBJ1-1,once,NA
TGTGCCAGCAGCTTGAAGCCAGGGGGATGGAATGAGCAGTTCTTC,CASSLKPGGWNEQFF,TRBV5-6,TRBJ2-1,once,TRBD1
TGTGCCAGCAGTGGGACTAGCGCCCAAAGCACAGATACGCAGTATTTT,CASSGTSAQSTDTQYF,TRBV28,TRBJ2-3,NA,TRBD2
TGTGCCAGCAGCTTGGCCGGACTTAACACCGGGGAGCTGTTTTTT,CASSLAGLNTGELFF,TRBV5-4,TRBJ2-2,NA,NA
TGTGCCACCAAAGGGGACAGCAATCAGCCCCAGCATTTT,CATKGDSNQPQHF,TRBV15,TRBJ1-5,NA,NA
TGTGCCAGCAGCTTAGATCCCAACTATGGCTACACCTTC,CASSLDPNYGYTF,TRBV7-8,TRBJ1-2,once,NA
TGTGCCAGCAGAGAACAGGGGGGCACCGGGGAGCTGTTTTTT,CASREQGGTGELFF,TRBV6-4,TRBJ2-2,few,TRBD1
TGCGCCAGCAGCTTGGTGGCACTATCTAACTATGGCTACACCTTC,CASSLVALSNYGYTF,TRBV5-1,TRBJ1-2,NA,NA
TGTGCCAGCAATTCAGCGGGGGTCGGGGAGCTGTTTTTT,CASNSAGVGELFF,TRBV25-1,TRBJ2-2,NA,TRBD2
TGCGCCAGCAGTGAGTCGAACTGGGGACAGACCTACGAGCAGTACTTC,CASSESNWGQTYEQYF,TRBV10-2,TRBJ2-7,NA,TRBD1
TGTGCCAGTAGTATAGATTTCGGGACGGCAGAGACCCAGTACTTC,CASSIDFGTAETQYF,TRBV19,TRBJ2-5,NA,NA
TGTGCCAGCAGCTTAGTGGGGGGTAGCACAGATACGCAGTATTTT,CASSLVGGSTDTQYF,TRBV11-2,TRBJ2-3,NA,NA
TGCAGCGTTGAATTGTCTCGCGAGCAGTACTTC,CSVELSREQYF,TRBV29-1,TRBJ2-7,NA,NA
TGTGCCAGCAGTTTTCAGGGGGGGCCTAATGAAAAACTGTTTTTT,CASSFQGGPNEKLFF,TRBV9,TRBJ1-4,NA,TRBD1
TGTGCCAGCAGCTCCGACAGGCGAGGCCCCCACTTC,CASSSDRRGPHF,TRBV5-6,TRBJ2-7,once,NA
TGCGCCAGCAGCGCCAGCTCCTACGAGCAGTACTTC,CASSASSYEQYF,TRBV5-1,TRBJ2-7,NA,NA
TGTGCCAGCAGTCCAAACAAATGGGGGGGAGGATCCTACGAGCAGTACTTC,CASSPNKWGGGSYEQYF,TRBV28,TRBJ2-7,NA,TRBD2
TGCGCCAGCAGCTATTGGGCGGACAGGGACTCTGGGGCCAACGTCCTGACTTTC,CASSYWADRDSGANVLTF,TRBV4-1,TRBJ2-6,NA,TRBD1
TGTGCCAGCAACCTTAGGAGAGAGTACGAAACCTATGGCTACACCTTC,CASNLRREYETYGYTF,TRBV5-2,TRBJ1-2,NA,NA
TGTGCCAGCAGCGTAGCGGGGGGGCCCAGTGATACGCAGTATTTT,CASSVAGGPSDTQYF,TRBV9,TRBJ2-3,NA,TRBD2
TGTGCCAGCAGTCAGCTACAGGGATCCTACAATGAGCAGTTCTTC,CASSQLQGSYNEQFF,TRBV6-5,TRBJ2-1,NA,NA
TGTGCCAGCAGCGTAGCCGGCGGGAGCACGTACGAGCAGTACTTC,CASSVAGGSTYEQYF,TRBV9,TRBJ2-7,NA,TRBD2
TGTGCCAGCCGGTGGACAGGCGGAATGAACACTGAAGCTTTCTTT,CASRWTGGMNTEAFF,TRBV2,TRBJ1-1,NA,TRBD1
TGTGCCAGTAGTGTCACTAGCCTAAGCTCCTACAATGAGCAGTTCTTC,CASSVTSLSSYNEQFF,TRBV19,TRBJ2-1,NA,NA
TGTGCCAGCTCACCACGAGGGCGGAACACTGAAGCTTTCTTT,CASSPRGRNTEAFF,TRBV18,TRBJ1-1,NA,NA
TGTGCCAGCAGCTTTCCCGAAAAGAATGAGCAGTTCTTC,CASSFPEKNEQFF,TRBV5-8,TRBJ2-1,NA,NA
TGTGCCAGCAGGTCTGTACCGGGACAGGGAAACTATGGCTACACCTTC,CASRSVPGQGNYGYTF,TRBV5-4,TRBJ1-2,medium-sized,TRBD1
TGTGCCAGCAGCTTCCTAGGGGGGAGCACAGATACGCAGTATTTT,CASSFLGGSTDTQYF,TRBV2,TRBJ2-3,NA,NA
TGTGCCAGCAGTCCACAGGGCCTCAAGGGAGATACGCAGTATTTT,CASSPQGLKGDTQYF,TRBV2,TRBJ2-3,NA,NA
TGTGCCACCAGCATCTCGACCGGCGGTGGGGAAAAACTGTTTTTT,CATSISTGGGEKLFF,TRBV15,TRBJ1-4,NA,NA
TGTGCTAGCAGTTCGGGGTTCCAAGAGACCCAGTACTTC,CASSSGFQETQYF,TRBV7-7,TRBJ2-5,NA,NA
TGTGCCAGCAGCTTATCAGGGGGCATGGAGACCCAGTACTTC,CASSLSGGMETQYF,TRBV7-9,TRBJ2-5,NA,TRBD1